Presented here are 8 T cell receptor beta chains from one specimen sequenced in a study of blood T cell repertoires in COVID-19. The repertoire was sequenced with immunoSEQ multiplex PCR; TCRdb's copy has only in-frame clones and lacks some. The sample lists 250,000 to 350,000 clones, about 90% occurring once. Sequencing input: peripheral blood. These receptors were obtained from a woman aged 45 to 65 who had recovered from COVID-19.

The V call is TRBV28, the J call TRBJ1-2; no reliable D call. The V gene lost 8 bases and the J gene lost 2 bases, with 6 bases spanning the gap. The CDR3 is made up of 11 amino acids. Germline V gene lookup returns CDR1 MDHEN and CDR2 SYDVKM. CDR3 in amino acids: CASGRNYGYTF. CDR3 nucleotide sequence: TGTGCCAGCGGCCGCAACTATGGCTACACCTTC.

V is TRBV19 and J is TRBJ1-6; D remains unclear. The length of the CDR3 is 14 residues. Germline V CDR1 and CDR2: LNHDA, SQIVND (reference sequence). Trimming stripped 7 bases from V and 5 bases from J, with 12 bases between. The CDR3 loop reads CASNPSGHNSPLHF. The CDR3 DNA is TGTGCCAGTAATCCGTCGGGTCATAATTCACCCCTCCACTTT.

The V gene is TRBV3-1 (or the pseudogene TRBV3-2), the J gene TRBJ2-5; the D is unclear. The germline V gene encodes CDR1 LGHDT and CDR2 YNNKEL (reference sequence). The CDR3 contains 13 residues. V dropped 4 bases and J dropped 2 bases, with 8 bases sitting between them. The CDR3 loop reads CASSPDIQETQYF. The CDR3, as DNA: TGTGCCAGCAGCCCCGACATACAAGAGACCCAGTACTTC.

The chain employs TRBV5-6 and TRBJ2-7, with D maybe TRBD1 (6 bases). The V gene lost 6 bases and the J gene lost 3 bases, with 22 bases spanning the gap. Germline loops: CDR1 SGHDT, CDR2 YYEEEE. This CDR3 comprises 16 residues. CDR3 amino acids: CASNIAFEVGGYEQYF. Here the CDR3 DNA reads TGTGCCAGCAACATTGCTTTCGAGGTAGGGGGCTACGAGCAGTACTTC.

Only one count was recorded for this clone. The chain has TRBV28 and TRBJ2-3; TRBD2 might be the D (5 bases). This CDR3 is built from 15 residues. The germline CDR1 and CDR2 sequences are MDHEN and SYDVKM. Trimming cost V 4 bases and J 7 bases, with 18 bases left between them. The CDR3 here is CASSSAVGFLHTQYF. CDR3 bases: TGTGCCAGCAGTTCAGCGGTGGGGTTTTTGCATACGCAGTATTTT.

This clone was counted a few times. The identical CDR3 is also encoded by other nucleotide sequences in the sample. The DNA for the CDR3 is TGTGCCAGCAGCCAAGGGAGGTCAAATTCACCCCTCCACTTT. Amino acids: CASSQGRSNSPLHF. The rearrangement links TRBV3-1 (or the pseudogene TRBV3-2) to TRBJ1-6; no clear D. V shed 1 base and J shed 7 bases, with 8 bases lying between them. CDR3 length: 14 amino acids. CDR1 LGHDT and CDR2 YNNKEL come from the germline V gene (reference sequence).

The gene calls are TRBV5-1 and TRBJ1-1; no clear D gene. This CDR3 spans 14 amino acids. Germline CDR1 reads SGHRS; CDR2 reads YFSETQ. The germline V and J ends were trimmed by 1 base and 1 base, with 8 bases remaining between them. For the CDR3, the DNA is TGCGCCAGCAGCTTGATGGCAGGGAACACTGAAGCTTTCTTT. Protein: CASSLMAGNTEAFF.

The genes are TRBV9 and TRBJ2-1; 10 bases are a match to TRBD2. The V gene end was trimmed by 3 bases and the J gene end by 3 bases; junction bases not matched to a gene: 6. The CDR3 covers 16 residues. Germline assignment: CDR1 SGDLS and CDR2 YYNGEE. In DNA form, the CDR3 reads TGTGCCAGCAGCGCCCTAGCGGGAGCGGACTACAATGAGCAGTTCTTC. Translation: CASSALAGADYNEQFF. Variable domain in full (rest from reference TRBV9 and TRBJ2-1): DSGVTQTPKHLITATGQRVTLRCSPRSGDLSVYWYQQSLDQGLQFLIQYYNGEERAKGNILERFSAQQFPDLHSELNLSSLELGDSALYFCASSALAGADYNEQFFGPGTRLTVL.